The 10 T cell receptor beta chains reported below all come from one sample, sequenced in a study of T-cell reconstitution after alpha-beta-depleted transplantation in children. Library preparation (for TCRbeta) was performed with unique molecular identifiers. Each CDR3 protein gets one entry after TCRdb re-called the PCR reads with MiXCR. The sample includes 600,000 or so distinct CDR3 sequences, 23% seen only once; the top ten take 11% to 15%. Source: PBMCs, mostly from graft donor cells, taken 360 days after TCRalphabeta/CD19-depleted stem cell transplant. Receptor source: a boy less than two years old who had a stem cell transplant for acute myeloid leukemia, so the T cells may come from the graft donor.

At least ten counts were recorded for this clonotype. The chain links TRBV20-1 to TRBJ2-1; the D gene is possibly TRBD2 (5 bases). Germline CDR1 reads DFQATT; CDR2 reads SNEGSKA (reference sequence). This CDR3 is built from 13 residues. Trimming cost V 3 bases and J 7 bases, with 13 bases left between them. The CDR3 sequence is CSASEQRENEQFF. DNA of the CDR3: TGCAGTGCTAGTGAGCAACGGGAAAATGAGCAGTTCTTC.

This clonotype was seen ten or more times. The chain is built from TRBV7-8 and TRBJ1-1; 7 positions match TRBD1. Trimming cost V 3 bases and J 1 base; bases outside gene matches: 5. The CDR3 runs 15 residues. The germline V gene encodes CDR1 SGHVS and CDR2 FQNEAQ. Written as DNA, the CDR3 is TGTGCCAGCAGCTTTTTCAGGGGGAAGAACACTGAAGCTTTCTTT. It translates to CASSFFRGKNTEAFF.

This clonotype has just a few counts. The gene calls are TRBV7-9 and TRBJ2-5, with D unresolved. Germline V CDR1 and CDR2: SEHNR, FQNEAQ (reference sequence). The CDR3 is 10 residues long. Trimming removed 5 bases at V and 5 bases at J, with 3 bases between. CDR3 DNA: TGTGCCAGCAGCCCGGAGACCCAGTACTTC. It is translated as CASSPETQYF.

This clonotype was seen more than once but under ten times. This chain's CDR3 is CASSFTSGGAIDTQYF. Written as DNA, the CDR3 is TGTGCCAGCAGCTTCACTAGCGGGGGGGCAATAGATACGCAGTATTTT. The chain combines TRBV7-2 with TRBJ2-3, with 13 bases matching TRBD2. V lost 3 bases to trimming and J lost 5 bases; unmatched junction nucleotides: 5. The germline CDR1 and CDR2 sequences are SGHTA and FQGNSA. This CDR3 is 16 amino acids long. Filled out from reference TRBV7-2 and TRBJ2-3, the complete variable domain reads GAGVSQSPSNKVTEKGKDVELRCDPISGHTALYWYRQSLGQGLEFLIYFQGNSAPDKSGLPSDRFSAERTGGSVSTLTIQRTQQEDSAVYLCASSFTSGGAIDTQYFGPGTRLTVL.

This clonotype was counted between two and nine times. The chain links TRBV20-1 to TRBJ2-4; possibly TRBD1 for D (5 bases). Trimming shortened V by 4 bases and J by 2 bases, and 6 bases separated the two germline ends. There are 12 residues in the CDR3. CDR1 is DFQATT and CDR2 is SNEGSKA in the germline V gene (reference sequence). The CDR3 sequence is CSATGSKNIQYF. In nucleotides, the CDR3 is TGCAGTGCTACAGGGTCCAAAAACATTCAGTACTTC.

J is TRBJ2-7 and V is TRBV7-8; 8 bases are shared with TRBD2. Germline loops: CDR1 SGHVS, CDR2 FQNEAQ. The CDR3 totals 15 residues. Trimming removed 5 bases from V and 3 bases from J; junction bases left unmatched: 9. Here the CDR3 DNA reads TGTGCCAGCAGCCCCCTTAGCGGGGTCATCTACGAGCAGTACTTC. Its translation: CASSPLSGVIYEQYF.

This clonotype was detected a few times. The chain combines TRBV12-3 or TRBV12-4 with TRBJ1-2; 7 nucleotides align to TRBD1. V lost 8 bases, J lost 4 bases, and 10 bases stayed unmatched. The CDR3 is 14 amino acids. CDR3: CASFDTGVRYGYTF. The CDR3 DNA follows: TGTGCCAGCTTTGATACAGGGGTGCGCTATGGCTACACCTTC.

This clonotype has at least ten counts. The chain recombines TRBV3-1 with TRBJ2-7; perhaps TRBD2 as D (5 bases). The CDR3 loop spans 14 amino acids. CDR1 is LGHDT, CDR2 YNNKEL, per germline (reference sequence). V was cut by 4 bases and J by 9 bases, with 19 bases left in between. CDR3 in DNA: TGTGCCAGCAGCCCAAGCCGGGAACGTCAACGGCAGTACTTC. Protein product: CASSPSRERQRQYF.

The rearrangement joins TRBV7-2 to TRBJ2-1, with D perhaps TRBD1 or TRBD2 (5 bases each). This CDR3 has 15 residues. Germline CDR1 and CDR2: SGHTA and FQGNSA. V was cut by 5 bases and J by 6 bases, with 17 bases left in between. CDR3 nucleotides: TGTGCCAGCAGCGCGACCCGGGGCCAGGGCAATGAGCAGTTCTTC. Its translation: CASSATRGQGNEQFF.

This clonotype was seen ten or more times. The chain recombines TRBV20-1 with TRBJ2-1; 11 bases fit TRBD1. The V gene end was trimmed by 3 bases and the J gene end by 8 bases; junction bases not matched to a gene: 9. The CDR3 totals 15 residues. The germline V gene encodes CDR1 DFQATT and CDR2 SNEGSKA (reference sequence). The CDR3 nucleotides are TGCAGTGCTAGCCGGGACAGGGGGTTCCGGGATGAGCAGTTCTTC. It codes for CSASRDRGFRDEQFF.